A single sample gave rise to the 11 T cell receptor beta chains below, sequenced in a study of molecular identifiers for immune sequencing clone quantification. MiXCR was run by TCRdb on the PCR reads, yielding one entry per CDR3 protein. The data show hundreds of thousands of distinct CDR3 sequences, approximately 24% seen once. Sequenced sample: naive CD8+ T cells from blood, with Jurkat cell RNA spiked in. Stated subset: FACS-sorted CD8+CD4-CCR7+CD45RA+ naive T cells. The receptors were sampled from a human donor in good health. Some libraries in this study had Jurkat cell RNA spiked in.

This clonotype was seen many times. This rearrangement joins TRBV4-3 to TRBJ2-7, with D perhaps matching TRBD1 (6 bases). This CDR3 spans 13 amino acids. Germline V gene data show CDR1 as LGHNA and CDR2 as YSLEER. V was cut by 1 base and J by 4 bases, with 8 bases left in between. CDR3 sequence: CASSQAQGYEQYF. CDR3 bases: TGCGCCAGCAGCCAAGCCCAGGGGTACGAGCAGTACTTC.

This clonotype was seen repeatedly, ten times or more. The chain couples TRBV3-1 to TRBJ2-5; 15 bases align to TRBD2. After removal of 8 bases from V and 3 bases from J, the junction contained 7 bases not matched to a gene. Germline lookup yields CDR1 LGHDT and CDR2 YNNKEL (reference sequence). This CDR3 spans 16 amino acids. The CDR3 DNA sequence: TGTGCCAGCCGGACTAGCGGGAGGGCCGAGGAAGAGACCCAGTACTTC. Translated, it gives CASRTSGRAEEETQYF.

To note about this clonotype: This may be a read error, as it is one base from a much larger clone. The V call is TRBV29-1, the J call TRBJ2-3, with a weak D call TRBD1 (5 bases). Matching the DNA end better, TRBJ1-5 makes the J call doubtful. This CDR3 region has 13 residues. Germline V gives CDR1 SQVTM, CDR2 ANQGSEA. CDR3 loop: CSVTGGSTDTQHF. The DNA for the CDR3 is TGCAGCGTCACCGGGGGTAGCACAGATACGCAGCATTTT.

This clonotype was seen once. A single base separates this from a much larger clone, so it may be a read error. The chain couples TRBV3-1 to TRBJ2-3, with a weak D call TRBD2 (5 bases). From germline, CDR1 is LGHDT and CDR2 YNNKEL (reference sequence). CDR3 length: 11 residues. The V gene lost 11 bases and the J gene lost 4 bases, with 10 bases spanning the gap. The CDR3 reads CACASSDTQYF. The CDR3 nucleotides are TGTGCCTGTGCTAGCTCAGATACGCAGTATTTT.

Worth noting for this clonotype: This may come from a read error, since a much larger clone is one base off. The chain joins TRBV29-1 to TRBJ2-7; TRBD2 matches at 7 bases. Germline V gene data show CDR1 as SQVTM and CDR2 as ANQGSEA. The CDR3 loop spans 13 amino acids. CDR3 coding DNA: TGCAGCGTTGTGGGGGGGACCCTCTACGGGCAGTACTTC. Residues: CSVVGGTLYGQYF.

This clonotype was seen ten or more times. This rearrangement joins TRBV7-2 to TRBJ2-3; D gene uncertain. The CDR3 is made up of 14 amino acids. V lost 5 bases and J lost 1, with 10 bases in between. CDR1 and CDR2 from the germline V gene are SGHTA and FQGNSA. The CDR3 protein is CASSVISGTDTQYF. CDR3 coding DNA: TGTGCCAGCAGCGTCATTTCGGGCACAGATACGCAGTATTTT.

The rearrangement links TRBV2 to TRBJ1-1; no firm D call. V shed 4 bases and J shed 10 bases, with 4 bases lying between them. Germline CDR1 is SNHLY and CDR2 is FYNNEI. There are 9 residues in the CDR3. The CDR3 DNA is TGTGCCAGCAGTGTGCGAGCTTTCTTT. Translating gives CASSVRAFF.

The J gene is TRBJ2-1, the V gene TRBV27, with 9 bases that match TRBD1. The CDR3 has 18 amino acids. The germline gives CDR1 MNHEY, CDR2 SMNVEV (reference sequence). The junction had 10 bases not matched to a gene; V was cut back by 4 bases and J by 0 bases. Here the CDR3 reads CASSWTGANHVSYNEQFF. The CDR3 DNA sequence: TGTGCCAGCAGTTGGACAGGGGCGAACCACGTCTCCTACAATGAGCAGTTCTTC.

Regarding this clonotype: A much bigger clone sits one base away, suggesting this may be a read error. The rearrangement uses TRBV7-8 and TRBJ1-5; tentative D call: TRBD1 (5 bases). Germline V gives CDR1 SGHVS, CDR2 FQNEAQ. CDR3 length: 15 residues. CDR3 sequence (DNA): TGTGCCAGCAGCCTTCTGGGGGGTAGCAATCAGCCCCAGCAGTTT. It is translated as CASSLLGGSNQPQQF.

With regard to this clonotype: A junction end diverges from the germline sequence, so it may reflect a read error. This chain uses TRBV6-5 with TRBJ1-5; D is unclear. This CDR3 spans 13 amino acids. Germline-derived CDR1 and CDR2 are MNHEY and SVGAGI. The CDR3 protein is CASSTRGGQPQHF. In nucleotides, the CDR3 is TGTGCTAGCAGCACGCGGGGAGGGCAGCCCCAGCATTTT.

This clonotype was seen at least ten times. The chain links TRBV4-2 to TRBJ1-1, with D tentatively TRBD1 (5 bases). The CDR3 covers 16 residues. Germline CDR1 LGHNA, CDR2 YNFKEQ. The germline V and J ends were trimmed by 0 bases and 5 bases, with 16 bases remaining between them. This CDR3 is CASSQENRFQWTEAFF. CDR3 bases: TGTGCCAGCAGCCAAGAAAACAGGTTTCAATGGACTGAAGCTTTCTTT.